This TCR beta chain was recorded in a study of OX40 agonist ivuxolimab in advanced cancers. Clones were read by immunoSEQ multiplex PCR, and TCRdb kept only the in-frame ones, dropping some. The sample consists of roughly 7,000 clones, roughly 90% of them appearing once. V was trimmed by 4 bases and J by 8 bases, leaving 9 bases between them. Germline CDR1 ENHRY, CDR2 SYGVKD. This CDR3 is built from 12 residues. Autoimmune disease history or systemic immunosuppression was exclusionary. Drawing of blood for sampling happened at baseline, at cycle 4 day 1, and at cycle 7 day 1. Study findings and constraints: At doses 0.1 to 3.0 mg/kg, CD4+ and CD8+ clones expanded. Patients with a partial response at 0.1-3.0 mg/kg had among the lowest clonal expansion.

Details on this clone: Its specificity is unknown.

This material consisted of CD4+ or CD8+ T cells sorted from blood, taken in a trial of the OX40 agonist ivuxolimab. The TCR comes from an adult with an advanced solid tumor such as melanoma, head and neck, liver or kidney cancer. The V call is TRBV10-3, the J call TRBJ2-1; no clear D gene. The CDR3 reads CAISGGSDEQFF. The CDR3 DNA follows: TGTGCCATCAGTGGGGGAAGCGATGAGCAGTTCTTC.